This is a list of T cell receptor beta chains from one sample in a study of OX40 agonist ivuxolimab in advanced cancers. Only in-frame clones appear in the TCRdb table, and some are missing; sequencing was by immunoSEQ multiplex PCR. Here the sample spans about 60,000 clones, approximately 89% being singletons. The sequencing here drew on CD4+ or CD8+ T cells sorted from blood, taken in a trial of the OX40 agonist ivuxolimab. These TCRs come from an adult with an advanced solid tumor such as melanoma, head and neck, liver or kidney cancer. Each CDR3 is given with its conserved first and last residue.

>TRBV28|TRBJ2-7
CASVGVRDEQYF
>TRBV6-6|TRBJ2-4
CASSPGGLAKNIQYF
>TRBV5-4|TRBJ2-7
CASSLGREAYEQYF
>TRBV21-1|TRBJ1-1
CASSKGVTRRKGRTAEAFF
>TRBV15|TRBJ2-7
CATSRDRALAGSGRNEQYF
>TRBV20-1|TRBJ2-7
CSAKLRQGSYF
>TRBV15|TRBJ1-3
CATSRELSSGNTIYF
>TRBV14|TRBJ2-7
CASSHGYEQYF
>TRBV7-8|TRBJ2-1
CASSPGTREREQFF
>TRBV5-4|TRBJ2-5
CASSFTGAETKETQYF
>TRBV4-3|TRBJ2-7
CASSPEPWASGRAPLYEQYF
>TRBV5-1|TRBJ2-7
CASSGLLSYEQYF
>TRBV28|TRBJ2-1
CASSPIPSYNEQFF
>TRBV4-1|TRBJ2-7
CASSQGRAGGYEQYF
>TRBV5-1|TRBJ1-1
CASSPLVGAGNTEAFF
>TRBV10-2|TRBJ2-4
CASSPGGIAKNIQYF
>TRBV19|TRBJ1-1
CASSTGQTNTEAFF
>TRBV6-5|TRBJ2-7
CASNSRRDYEQYF
>TRBV10-3|TRBJ1-2
CASLRGLGYTF
>TRBV11-2|TRBJ2-1
CASSLGTGQHNEQFF
>TRBV6-1|TRBJ2-2
CASSEIGGGRPRELFF
>TRBV6-6|TRBJ2-7
CASSPSAGHEQYF
>TRBV30|TRBJ2-5
CAWSRVEKETQYF
>TRBV7-9|TRBJ1-1
CASSLKGGTEAFF
>TRBV20-1|TRBJ2-7
CSARAESEQYF
>TRBV5-1|TRBJ2-7
CASSQSGAGVEQYF
>TRBV27|TRBJ1-1
CASLETHGGTTEAFF
>TRBV19|TRBJ2-6
CASTSGVLYSGANVLTF
>TRBV28|TRBJ1-6
CASRGGRFNSPLHF
>TRBV13|TRBJ2-7
CASRLGQGAYEQYF
>TRBV27|TRBJ1-2
CASSPGTDVLGYTF
>TRBV7-9|TRBJ1-3
CASSWRGAGNTIYF
>TRBV9|TRBJ2-7
CASSGSGSSYEQYF
>TRBV19|TRBJ1-4
CASSYTRAEGREKLFF
>TRBV18|TRBJ1-4
CASSRRLATNEKLFF
>TRBV7-2|TRBJ2-1
CASSLIGGLNEQFF
>TRBV10-1|TRBJ2-1
CASSEASGSSYNEQFF
>TRBV11-1|TRBJ2-2
CASSSPGTGELFF
>TRBV7-2|TRBJ1-2
CASSLDRTGYGYTF
>TRBV20-1|TRBJ1-2
CASSQGNGYTF
>TRBV10-3|TRBJ1-2
CAISQGTGVLWNF
>TRBV7-8|TRBJ1-1
CASSFWTGGVFPNTEAFF
>TRBV5-4|TRBJ2-7
CASSLTGGLEQYF
>TRBV2|TRBJ2-3
CASSFTDTQYF
>TRBV7-5|TRBJ2-7
CARSSQLARGAYEQYF
>TRBV19|TRBJ2-3
CASEAGGGTDTQYF
>TRBV10-1|TRBJ1-2
CASSGAGPPYGYTF
>TRBV28|TRBJ2-7
CASSRHRGGGPDRYEQYF
>TRBV2|TRBJ2-2
CASSQLTKNTGELFF
>TRBV27|TRBJ2-3
CASRFTPAITDTQYF
>TRBV25-1|TRBJ2-1
CASSPTLAGRGYNEQFF
>TRBV7-2|TRBJ1-5
CASSPHHEQPQHF
>TRBV5-8|TRBJ2-5
CASREGTAEQETQYF
>TRBV19|TRBJ2-7
CASTPGEGSYEQYF
>TRBV4-3|TRBJ1-2
CASSQELNYGYTF